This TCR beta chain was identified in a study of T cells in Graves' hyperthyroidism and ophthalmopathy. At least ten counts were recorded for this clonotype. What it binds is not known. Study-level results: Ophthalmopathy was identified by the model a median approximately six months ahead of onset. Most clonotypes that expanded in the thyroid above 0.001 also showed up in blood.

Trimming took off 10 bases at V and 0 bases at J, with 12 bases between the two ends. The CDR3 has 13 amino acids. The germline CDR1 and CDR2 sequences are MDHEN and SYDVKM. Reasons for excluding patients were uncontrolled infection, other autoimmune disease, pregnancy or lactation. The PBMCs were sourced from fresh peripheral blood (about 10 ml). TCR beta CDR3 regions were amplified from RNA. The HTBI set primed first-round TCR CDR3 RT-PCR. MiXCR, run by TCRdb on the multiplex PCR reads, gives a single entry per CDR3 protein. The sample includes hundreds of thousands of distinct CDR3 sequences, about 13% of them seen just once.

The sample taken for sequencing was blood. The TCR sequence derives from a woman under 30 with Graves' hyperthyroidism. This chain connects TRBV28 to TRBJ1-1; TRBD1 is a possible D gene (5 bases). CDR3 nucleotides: TGTGCCACCCACGGGGGTCTGAACACTGAAGCTTTCTTT. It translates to CATHGGLNTEAFF.